This TCR beta chain originates from a study of response to subunit inactivated influenza vaccine. MiXCR, run by TCRdb on the RT-PCR reads, gives a single entry per CDR3 protein. Among 500,000 or so distinct CDR3 sequences listed, 15% to 20% were seen once. The CDR3 has 15 residues. V shed 5 bases, J shed 4 bases, and the junction held 4 bases outside the gene matches. In germline, CDR1 is SGHTA, CDR2 FQGTGA. This clonotype was picked up a small number of times. V and J are TRBV7-3 and TRBJ2-3, with 12 nucleotides matching TRBD1. Specimen: CD4+ T cells sorted from PBMCs, collected less than 30 months after vaccination. The source of this sequence is a man between 50 and 69 years old who received an inactivated influenza vaccine. The CDR3 is CASSTGQGAADTQYF. As DNA, the CDR3 is TGTGCCAGCAGCACGGGACAGGGGGCCGCAGATACGCAGTATTTT.